The clone carrying this T cell receptor (beta chain) has just a few counts. The antigen is unknown. It was with a sample-barcoded 5' primer and a J-beta primer mix that a second PCR of roughly 6 to 12 cycles was run. TCRdb called the 5' RACE reads again in MiXCR, with one record for every CDR3 protein. The sample lists hundreds of thousands of distinct CDR3 sequences, more than 40% occurring once. The CDR3 contains 15 residues. Between the trimmed V and J ends, which lost 8 bases and 9 bases, there was a span of 23 bases. In germline, CDR1 is MDHEN, CDR2 SYDVKM. The entry originates in a study of blood T cells in healthy people across ages. Broader study findings: Both naive CD4+ cell counts and diversity were greater in long-lived donors than in aged donors.

This TCR derives from a man in his 60s in good health. This rearrangement joins TRBV28 to TRBJ2-4; possibly TRBD1 or TRBD2 for D (5 bases each). The sequenced sample consisted of blood. The CDR3, as DNA: TGTGCCAGCGGCCGACAGCTGCTGTTAGGGAGCATTCAGTACTTC. Amino acid sequence: CASGRQLLLGSIQYF. Together with reference TRBV28 and TRBJ2-4, the CDR3 gives the full variable domain: DVKVTQSSRYLVKRTGEKVFLECVQDMDHENMFWYRQDPGLGLRLIYFSYDVKMKEKGDIPEGYSVSREKKERFSLILESASTNQTSMYLCASGRQLLLGSIQYFGAGTRLSVL.